A selection of T cell receptor beta chains follows, all from one sample in a study of control samples from healthy donors and cancer patients. Generated by immunoSEQ multiplex PCR, the TCRdb table keeps only in-frame clones and is missing some. This sample yields around 120,000 clones, of which roughly 91% are seen a single time; around 1.6% belongs to the top ten. Specimen: PBMCs. The receptors here all came from a man aged 45-65 years with head and neck cancer. Each CDR3 is given with its conserved first and last residue. A D gene is named only where the DNA matches it firmly. For some rows the clone size is stated as once, few or many, or as a class when expanded; others skip it.

V gene: TRBV7-9
clone size: NA
D gene: NA
J gene: TRBJ2-7
CDR3 DNA: TGTGCCAGCAGGTCCGAGGGGTGGAAGCAGTACTTC
CDR3 protein: CASRSEGWKQYF

V gene: TRBV7-8
clone size: NA
D gene: TRBD2
J gene: TRBJ2-5
CDR3 DNA: TGTGCCAGCAGCTTCACGACTAGCGGGGGCCAAGAGACCCAGTACTTC
CDR3 protein: CASSFTTSGGQETQYF

V gene: TRBV6-1
clone size: NA
D gene: TRBD1
J gene: TRBJ1-5
CDR3 DNA: TGTGCCAGCAGTGAAGGATGGGCAGGGGGTCAGCCCCAGCATTTT
CDR3 protein: CASSEGWAGGQPQHF

V gene: TRBV5-1
clone size: NA
D gene: NA
J gene: TRBJ2-5
CDR3 DNA: TGCGCCAGCAGCTTGGGAGGCGCGGAGACCCAGTACTTC
CDR3 protein: CASSLGGAETQYF

V gene: TRBV20-1
clone size: NA
D gene: NA
J gene: TRBJ1-1
CDR3 DNA: TGCAGTGCTAGTCCTTTAAGGTTTAACACTGAAGCTTTCTTT
CDR3 protein: CSASPLRFNTEAFF

V gene: TRBV7-2
clone size: NA
D gene: TRBD2
J gene: TRBJ2-2
CDR3 DNA: TGTGCCAGCAGTCTACAGGCGACTAGCGGCACCGGGGAGCTGTTTTTT
CDR3 protein: CASSLQATSGTGELFF

V gene: TRBV9
clone size: NA
D gene: NA
J gene: TRBJ1-3
CDR3 DNA: TGTGCCAGCAAGGGCGGGCCCGGAGCTGGAAACACCATATATTTT
CDR3 protein: CASKGGPGAGNTIYF

V gene: TRBV12-3/TRBV12-4
clone size: NA
D gene: NA
J gene: TRBJ1-3
CDR3 DNA: TGTGCCAGCAGGACGGCGGGAAACACCATATATTTT
CDR3 protein: CASRTAGNTIYF

V gene: TRBV5-1
clone size: NA
D gene: NA
J gene: TRBJ2-2
CDR3 DNA: TGCGCCAGCAGACCAAACACCGGGGAGCTGTTTTTT
CDR3 protein: CASRPNTGELFF

V gene: TRBV27
clone size: NA
D gene: TRBD2
J gene: TRBJ2-3
CDR3 DNA: TGTGCCAGCAGTGCCAGACTAGCGGGGGGCCCAGATACGCAGTATTTT
CDR3 protein: CASSARLAGGPDTQYF

V gene: TRBV6-5
clone size: few
D gene: NA
J gene: TRBJ1-2
CDR3 DNA: TGTGCCAGCTACAGAAACTATGGCTACACCTTC
CDR3 protein: CASYRNYGYTF

V gene: TRBV6-4
clone size: once
D gene: NA
J gene: TRBJ1-3
CDR3 DNA: TGTGCCAGCAGGAGTGACGTCATAAGACCGATAAGATCTGGAAACACCATATATTTT
CDR3 protein: CASRSDVIRPIRSGNTIYF

V gene: TRBV3-1/TRBV3-2
clone size: NA
D gene: TRBD2
J gene: TRBJ2-1
CDR3 DNA: TGTGCCAGCAGCCAAGATAGGTTTGGGACTAGGGGGGGCAATGAGCAGTTCTTC
CDR3 protein: CASSQDRFGTRGGNEQFF

V gene: TRBV27
clone size: NA
D gene: NA
J gene: TRBJ2-3
CDR3 DNA: TGTGCCAGCAGTTTGGGGGATACGCAGTATTTT
CDR3 protein: CASSLGDTQYF

V gene: TRBV28
clone size: NA
D gene: NA
J gene: TRBJ1-5
CDR3 DNA: TGTGCCAGCAGTTTTGGGGGGCTGGGCAATCAGCCCCAGCATTTT
CDR3 protein: CASSFGGLGNQPQHF

V gene: TRBV1
clone size: NA
D gene: NA
J gene: TRBJ1-1
CDR3 DNA: TGCACCAGCAGCCAAGAGTATGAGAGACGCCAAGCTTTCTTT
CDR3 protein: CTSSQEYERRQAFF

V gene: TRBV5-6
clone size: once
D gene: NA
J gene: TRBJ1-2
CDR3 DNA: TGTGCCAGCAGCCCATTTTTGGACCGGGACACCTATGGCTACACCTTC
CDR3 protein: CASSPFLDRDTYGYTF

V gene: TRBV7-2
clone size: NA
D gene: NA
J gene: TRBJ1-1
CDR3 DNA: TGTGCCAGCAGCTTCCAGGGTGGGGACACTGAAGCTTTCTTT
CDR3 protein: CASSFQGGDTEAFF

V gene: TRBV4-3
clone size: NA
D gene: TRBD2
J gene: TRBJ2-1
CDR3 DNA: TGCGCCAGCAGCCAAGGTCTCCTAGCGGGGGGTAAGGAGCAGTTCTTC
CDR3 protein: CASSQGLLAGGKEQFF

V gene: TRBV11-2
clone size: NA
D gene: TRBD1
J gene: TRBJ1-1
CDR3 DNA: TGTGCCAGCAGCCCCCAACAGGGGATGGACACTGAAGCTTTCTTT
CDR3 protein: CASSPQQGMDTEAFF

V gene: TRBV7-9
clone size: NA
D gene: TRBD1
J gene: TRBJ1-3
CDR3 DNA: TGTGCCAGCAGCTCAGGGACAGGGCGATTAAACACCATATATTTT
CDR3 protein: CASSSGTGRLNTIYF

V gene: TRBV7-9
clone size: NA
D gene: TRBD2
J gene: TRBJ2-3
CDR3 DNA: TGTGCCAGCAGCCCTCGGACTAGCGGGGGGGCGGGGCCAGATACGCAGTATTTT
CDR3 protein: CASSPRTSGGAGPDTQYF

V gene: TRBV7-2
clone size: NA
D gene: NA
J gene: TRBJ2-7
CDR3 DNA: TGTGCCAGCAGCTTAGGTGGGCAGAAACCCTACGAGCAGTACTTC
CDR3 protein: CASSLGGQKPYEQYF

V gene: TRBV6-4
clone size: NA
D gene: TRBD1
J gene: TRBJ1-5
CDR3 DNA: TGTGCCAGCTCTAACAGGGGGACGCATCAGCCCCAGCATTTT
CDR3 protein: CASSNRGTHQPQHF

V gene: TRBV20-1
clone size: NA
D gene: NA
J gene: TRBJ1-1
CDR3 DNA: TGCAGTGCTAGTCTAGGAGGGGGAGCTTTCTTT
CDR3 protein: CSASLGGGAFF

V gene: TRBV2
clone size: NA
D gene: TRBD1
J gene: TRBJ2-2
CDR3 DNA: TGTGCCAGCAGCGTGGACAGGGGGCGAACCGGGGAGCTGTTTTTT
CDR3 protein: CASSVDRGRTGELFF

V gene: TRBV7-9
clone size: NA
D gene: NA
J gene: TRBJ1-1
CDR3 DNA: TGTGCCAGCAGCCCGGGGAAGGGGAACACTGAAGCTTTCTTT
CDR3 protein: CASSPGKGNTEAFF

V gene: TRBV5-5
clone size: NA
D gene: TRBD1
J gene: TRBJ2-7
CDR3 DNA: TGTGCCAGCGTCGCAGGGGGCGCTTCCTACGAGCAGTACTTC
CDR3 protein: CASVAGGASYEQYF

V gene: TRBV2
clone size: NA
D gene: TRBD1
J gene: TRBJ1-1
CDR3 DNA: TGTGCCAGCAGTACCTGGGGACAGGGCAGGGAAGCTTTCTTT
CDR3 protein: CASSTWGQGREAFF

V gene: TRBV6-1
clone size: NA
D gene: NA
J gene: TRBJ1-5
CDR3 DNA: TGTGCCAGCAGTGGGTGGGGTACCAGGAGCAATCAGCCCCAGCATTTT
CDR3 protein: CASSGWGTRSNQPQHF

V gene: TRBV5-1
clone size: NA
D gene: NA
J gene: TRBJ2-2
CDR3 DNA: TGCGCCAGCAGCTTACTTAACACCGGGGAGCTGTTTTTT
CDR3 protein: CASSLLNTGELFF

V gene: TRBV4-3
clone size: NA
D gene: TRBD1
J gene: TRBJ2-7
CDR3 DNA: TGCGCCAGCAGCCAAGATCCGCAGGGGGCGTATGAGCAGTACTTC
CDR3 protein: CASSQDPQGAYEQYF

V gene: TRBV5-6
clone size: NA
D gene: NA
J gene: TRBJ1-2
CDR3 DNA: TGTGCCAGCAGCTTGGTGACAGGCGGTGGCTACACCTTC
CDR3 protein: CASSLVTGGGYTF

V gene: TRBV5-1
clone size: NA
D gene: NA
J gene: TRBJ2-1
CDR3 DNA: TGCGCCAGCAGCCACATGCAAGGGCTCGGTTGGGGTGAGCAGTTCTTC
CDR3 protein: CASSHMQGLGWGEQFF

V gene: TRBV10-3
clone size: NA
D gene: NA
J gene: TRBJ1-2
CDR3 DNA: TGTGCCATCAGTGGCAGAAACTATGGCTACACCTTC
CDR3 protein: CAISGRNYGYTF